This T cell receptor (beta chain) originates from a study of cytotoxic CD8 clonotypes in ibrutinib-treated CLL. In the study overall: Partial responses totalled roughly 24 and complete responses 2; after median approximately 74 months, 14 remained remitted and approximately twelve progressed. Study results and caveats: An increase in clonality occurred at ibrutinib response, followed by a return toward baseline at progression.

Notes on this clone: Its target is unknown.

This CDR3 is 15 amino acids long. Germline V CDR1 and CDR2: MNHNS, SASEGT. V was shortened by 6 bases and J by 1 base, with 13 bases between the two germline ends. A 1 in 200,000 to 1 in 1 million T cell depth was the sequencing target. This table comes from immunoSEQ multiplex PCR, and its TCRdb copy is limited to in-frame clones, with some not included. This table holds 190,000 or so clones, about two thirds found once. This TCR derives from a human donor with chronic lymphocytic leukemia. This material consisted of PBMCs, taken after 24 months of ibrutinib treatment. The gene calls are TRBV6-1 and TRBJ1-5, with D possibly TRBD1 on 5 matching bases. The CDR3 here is CASRKKGSSNQPQHF. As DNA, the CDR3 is TGTGCCAGCAGGAAAAAGGGGTCGAGCAATCAGCCCCAGCATTTT.